Each of the 27 T cell receptor beta chains below was sequenced from the same sample in a study of blood T cells in healthy people across ages. A J-beta primer mix and a sample-barcoded 5' primer were used in a second PCR of about 7 to 12 cycles. A single record per CDR3 protein comes from TCRdb applying MiXCR to the 5' RACE reads. Of around 710,000 distinct CDR3 sequences detected, around 46% appear once; the ten largest clones hold less than 25%. Sequencing was carried out using blood. The receptors were gathered from a woman aged 60-75 years in good health.

The rearrangement links TRBV7-9 to TRBJ2-3, with 8 bases matching TRBD2. The CDR3 has 16 residues. V trimming: 1 base; J trimming: 4 bases; junction bases outside the gene matches: 7. Germline V gene data show CDR1 as SEHNR and CDR2 as FQNEAQ (reference sequence). The CDR3 DNA reads as TGTGCCAGCAGCTTAGTCACTAGCGGAGGCGCAGATACGCAGTATTTT. Translating it yields CASSLVTSGGADTQYF.

Comments on this clonotype: One end of the junction fails to match germline, which may point to a read error. The rearrangement joins TRBV7-2 to TRBJ2-1; 9 nucleotides agree with TRBD1. The CDR3 consists of 14 residues. The germline gives CDR1 SGHTA, CDR2 FQGNSA. This CDR3 is CASSRGTGYQTQFF. The CDR3 region has the DNA TGCGCCAGCAGCCGTGGGACAGGGTACCAGACCCAGTTCTTC. Based on the CDR3 plus reference TRBV7-2 and TRBJ2-1, the full variable domain is GAGVSQSPSNKVTEKGKDVELRCDPISGHTALYWYRQSLGQGLEFLIYFQGNSAPDKSGLPSDRFSAERTGGSVSTLTIQRTQQEDSAVYLCASSRGTGYQTQFFGPGTRLTVL.

This clonotype was recorded a few times. The chain recombines TRBV20-1 with TRBJ2-7, with D tentatively TRBD1 (8 bases). Trimming shortened V by 6 bases and J by 3 bases, and 18 bases separated the two germline ends. The CDR3 covers 14 residues. The germline V gene encodes CDR1 DFQATT and CDR2 SNEGSKA (reference sequence). CDR3 in amino acids: CSARGGRGHYEQYF. The CDR3 bases are TGCAGTGCAAGGGGGGGCAGGGGGCACTACGAGCAGTACTTC.

The chain uses TRBV7-9 and TRBJ2-7, with D unresolved. The CDR3 is made up of 13 amino acids. Germline CDR1 and CDR2: SEHNR and FQNEAQ (reference sequence). V lost 5 bases and J lost 3, with 11 bases in between. DNA for the CDR3: TGTGCCAGCAGCGCCGGTGGGAACTACGAGCAGTACTTC. Amino acid sequence: CASSAGGNYEQYF.

In its sample, this clonotype was seen once. The CDR3 here is CSAVRGQSGYTF. In nucleotides, the CDR3 is TGCAGTGCTGTCAGGGGTCAGAGTGGCTACACCTTC. This sequence joins TRBV20-1 and TRBJ1-2, with D possibly being TRBD1 (6 bases). The germline gives CDR1 DFQATT, CDR2 SNEGSKA (reference sequence). The CDR3 length is 12 residues. Trimming removed 5 bases at V and 7 bases at J, with 14 bases between.

This clonotype was detected only once. The V and J genes are TRBV6-5 and TRBJ2-4; 10 bases match TRBD1. The J call could be wrong; TRBJ2-7 is a better fit for the DNA end. Germline lookup yields CDR1 MNHEY and CDR2 SVGAGI. This CDR3 comprises 15 residues. The CDR3 loop reads CASSYSGQGLDEQYF. The CDR3 nucleotides are TGTGCCAGCAGTTACTCGGGACAGGGGTTAGACGAGCAGTACTTC.

Turning to this clonotype: The junction departs from germline at one end; a sequencing error may be responsible. V is TRBV4-3 and J is TRBJ2-3, with D possibly being TRBD1 (5 bases). The CDR3 has 16 amino acids. The germline gives CDR1 LGHNA, CDR2 YSLEER. CDR3 protein: CDSSQDGARSTDTQYF. The CDR3 DNA follows: TGCGACAGCAGCCAAGATGGGGCAAGAAGCACAGATACGCAGTATTTT.

This chain joins TRBV9 and TRBJ2-4, with D possibly TRBD2 on 6 matching bases. The DNA end is a closer match to TRBJ2-7, so the J assignment may be wrong. The CDR3 runs to 15 residues. Germline-derived CDR1 and CDR2 are SGDLS and YYNGEE. CDR3 region: CASSARGTPSYEQYF. The CDR3 DNA sequence: TGTGCCAGCAGCGCGCGCGGGACGCCTAGCTACGAGCAGTACTTC.

This clonotype was observed at least ten times. The genes are TRBV7-2 and TRBJ2-7; D is undetermined. This CDR3 contains 15 residues. Germline assignment: CDR1 SGHTA and CDR2 FQGNSA. V gave up 2 bases and J gave up 1 base, with 12 bases separating them. The CDR3 region is CASSLLAAASYEQYF. CDR3 nucleotide sequence: TGTGCCAGCAGCTTACTCGCGGCGGCATCCTACGAGCAGTACTTC.

V is TRBV14 and J is TRBJ2-3; unclear D gene. Germline loops: CDR1 SGHDN, CDR2 FVKESK. There are 12 residues in the CDR3. Trimming removed 5 bases at V and 10 bases at J, with 13 bases between. The CDR3 protein is CASSANDYAQYF. CDR3 sequence (DNA): TGTGCCAGCAGCGCCAATGATTATGCGCAGTATTTT. The full variable domain, rest sourced from reference TRBV14 and TRBJ2-3, is EAGVTQFPSHSVIEKGQTVTLRCDPISGHDNLYWYRRVMGKEIKFLLHFVKESKQDESGMPNNRFLAERTGGTYSTLKVQPAELEDSGVYFCASSANDYAQYFGPGTRLTVL.

This rearrangement joins TRBV3-1 to TRBJ1-3; 7 positions agree with TRBD1. The J segment lost 5 bases and the V segment lost 4 bases, leaving 5 bases of the junction unmatched. The germline V gene has CDR1 LGHDT and CDR2 YNNKEL (reference sequence). The CDR3 covers 14 residues. The chain's CDR3 is CASSPDRTRNTIYF. The CDR3 nucleotides are TGTGCCAGCAGCCCGGACAGGACTCGAAACACCATATATTTT.

The table lists this clonotype with many counts. The chain's CDR3 is CASSPTRLAGREQFF. As DNA, the CDR3 is TGTGCCAGCAGTCCCACCCGACTAGCGGGGCGTGAGCAGTTCTTC. V is TRBV6-5 and J is TRBJ2-1; 11 positions agree with TRBD2. Germline lookup yields CDR1 MNHEY and CDR2 SVGAGI. The CDR3 totals 15 residues. The ends lost 5 bases at V and 9 bases at J; junction bases unmatched: 9.

V and J are TRBV12-3 or TRBV12-4 and TRBJ1-2; tentatively, D is TRBD1 (6 bases). CDR3 length: 14 amino acids. V lost 1 base, J lost 7 bases, and 13 bases lay in between. Here the CDR3 DNA reads TGTGCCAGCAGTTTAGTCGCAGGGGTTGCTGGCTACACCTTC. Translation gives CASSLVAGVAGYTF.

This clonotype was found a few times. V gene TRBV7-9 combines with J gene TRBJ2-1, with 7 bases identical to TRBD1. Germline CDR1 and CDR2: SEHNR and FQNEAQ (reference sequence). The CDR3 sequence is 15 residues long. V lost 5 bases, J lost 6 bases, and 10 bases stayed unmatched. The CDR3 DNA is TGTGCCAGCAGCCCCCGGGACAGTATATTCAATGAGCAGTTCTTC. Translated, it gives CASSPRDSIFNEQFF. The variable domain in full, completed from reference TRBV7-9 and TRBJ2-1, reads DTGVSQNPRHKITKRGQNVTFRCDPISEHNRLYWYRQTLGQGPEFLTYFQNEAQLEKSRLLSDRFSAERPKGSFSTLEIQRTEQGDSAMYLCASSPRDSIFNEQFFGPGTRLTVL.

The chain combines TRBV6-2 or TRBV6-3 with TRBJ2-3; 7 bases agree with TRBD1. This CDR3 has 13 residues. Germline CDR1 is MNHEY and CDR2 is SVGEGT. Trimming took 9 bases from V and 2 from J; bases not matched to a gene: 5. The chain's CDR3 is CASWTGITDTQYF. Written as DNA, the CDR3 is TGTGCCAGTTGGACAGGAATCACAGATACGCAGTATTTT.

The table lists this clonotype with many counts. The chain combines TRBV20-1 with TRBJ2-4; a weak D match, TRBD1 (5 bases). V dropped 5 bases and J dropped 0 bases, with 14 bases sitting between them. Germline-derived CDR1 and CDR2 are DFQATT and SNEGSKA (reference sequence). The CDR3 loop spans 15 amino acids. CDR3 in DNA: TGCAGTGCTCAACAGGACCTCTCAGCCAAAAACATTCAGTACTTC. Residues: CSAQQDLSAKNIQYF.

This clonotype was observed many times. The chain links TRBV27 to TRBJ2-3; maybe TRBD2 (6 bases). CDR3 size: 12 residues. V lost 8 bases and J 6 bases, leaving 12 bases between the germline ends. Germline lookup yields CDR1 MNHEY and CDR2 SMNVEV (reference sequence). CDR3 protein: CASSGGRDTQYF. The DNA of the CDR3 is TGTGCCAGCTCCGGTGGGAGGGATACGCAGTATTTT.

This clonotype has a handful of counts. The chain employs TRBV20-1 and TRBJ2-3; 7 bases line up with TRBD1. CDR1 is DFQATT, CDR2 SNEGSKA, per germline (reference sequence). The J segment lost 1 base and the V segment lost 6 bases, leaving 10 bases of the junction unmatched. The CDR3 runs to 15 residues. In nucleotides, the CDR3 is TGCAGTGCGATCCTCGAGAGGGGGCGCACAGATACGCAGTATTTT. This encodes CSAILERGRTDTQYF.

This clonotype was seen a few times. The rearrangement joins TRBV2 to TRBJ2-5; perhaps D is TRBD1 or TRBD2 (5 bases each). The assigned J gene may be wrong: the sequence end matches TRBJ2-7 better. The CDR3 extends over 14 amino acids. The germline V gene has CDR1 SNHLY and CDR2 FYNNEI. In nucleotides, the CDR3 is TGTGCCAGCAGTGAGCAGGGACCATCGTACGAGCAGTACTTC. As protein: CASSEQGPSYEQYF.

This clonotype has just a few counts. The J gene is TRBJ2-5, the V gene TRBV10-3, with no clear D. The CDR3 is 16 amino acids. The germline CDR1 and CDR2 sequences are ENHRY and SYGVKD. V lost 1 base, J lost 0 bases, and 12 bases lay in between. The CDR3 DNA is TGTGCCATCAGTGAGTTCCTTTCGGAGCACCAAGAGACCCAGTACTTC. Translating gives CAISEFLSEHQETQYF.

The table lists this clonotype with a few counts. The gene calls are TRBV12-3 or TRBV12-4 and TRBJ2-1, with a weak D call TRBD1 (5 bases). The CDR3 covers 15 residues. Between the trimmed V and J ends, which lost 6 bases and 5 bases, there was a span of 17 bases. CDR3 in DNA: TGTGCCAGCAGCGACGATAGGGGCCCTCACAATGAGCAGTTCTTC. Protein: CASSDDRGPHNEQFF.

Of note for this clonotype: This may come from a read error, since a much larger clone is one base off. The V and J genes are TRBV21-1 and TRBJ2-7; the D call in the table, TRBD1, was not verified against the DNA. TRBV21-1 is classified as a pseudogene. This CDR3 region has 16 residues. The DNA of the CDR3 is TGTGCCAGCAGCACGCAGACAACTCCCGGGACCTACGAGCAGTACTTC. It yields the protein CASSTQTTPGTYEQYF.

J is TRBJ2-3 and V is TRBV24-1; D is possibly TRBD2 (5 bases). V lost 0 bases to trimming and J lost 2 bases, with 11 bases between them. This CDR3 is built from 16 residues. Per the germline V gene, CDR1 is KGHDR and CDR2 is SFDVKD. The CDR3 loop is CATSDLTSGYTDTQYF. The CDR3 bases are TGTGCCACCAGTGATTTGACCTCGGGATACACAGATACGCAGTATTTT.

This chain links TRBV7-2 with TRBJ2-1; 8 positions match TRBD2. The CDR3 has 15 residues. Germline assignment: CDR1 SGHTA and CDR2 FQGNSA. Germline trimming cut 1 base from V and 5 bases from J; bases unmatched to any gene: 4. CDR3 nucleotide sequence: TGTGCCAGCAGCTTAGACGGGAGGGCTAACAATGAGCAGTTCTTC. It encodes CASSLDGRANNEQFF.

This clonotype was found a few times. The rearrangement joins TRBV24-1 to TRBJ2-3; D is ambiguous. This CDR3 has 14 residues. Germline lookup yields CDR1 KGHDR and CDR2 SFDVKD. Trimming removed 2 bases at V and 4 bases at J, with 9 bases between. CDR3 coding DNA: TGTGCCACCAGTGATTATACCTCTTCAGATACGCAGTATTTT. Amino acids: CATSDYTSSDTQYF.

This clonotype appeared many times. The V and J genes are TRBV7-2 and TRBJ2-1; the D gene is possibly TRBD2 (6 bases). The CDR3 extends over 15 amino acids. V gave up 2 bases and J gave up 2 bases, with 10 bases separating them. CDR1 is SGHTA and CDR2 is FQGNSA in the germline V gene. CDR3 residues: CASSLSAGPYNEQFF. The CDR3 DNA sequence: TGTGCCAGCAGCTTATCAGCGGGCCCCTACAATGAGCAGTTCTTC.

This clonotype has a handful of counts. The V and J genes are TRBV6-2 or TRBV6-3 and TRBJ2-1; no firm D call. V was clipped by 4 bases and J by 4 bases, with 11 bases between them. The CDR3 contains 14 residues. Germline lookup yields CDR1 MNHEY and CDR2 SVGEGT. The CDR3: CASSLASGYNEQFF. CDR3 nucleotides: TGTGCCAGCAGTTTAGCATCCGGGTACAATGAGCAGTTCTTC.